This TCR beta chain originates from a study of OX40 agonist ivuxolimab in advanced cancers. This CDR3 spans 15 amino acids. Trimming at V came to 3 bases and at J to 8 bases, leaving 7 bases not matched to a gene. CDR1 and CDR2 from the germline V gene are MRHNA and SNTAGT. Profiled with immunoSEQ multiplex PCR; TCRdb holds only in-frame clones, not every one. Among tens of thousands of clones listed, roughly nine tenths were seen once. The chain combines TRBV6-4 with TRBJ2-1, with 10 bases lining up with TRBD1. Sample: CD4+ or CD8+ T cells sorted from blood, taken in a trial of the OX40 agonist ivuxolimab. The receptor was isolated from an adult with an advanced solid tumor such as melanoma, head and neck, liver or kidney cancer. The CDR3 loop is CASSERTGGFDEQFF. For the CDR3, the DNA is TGTGCCAGCAGTGAACGGACAGGGGGTTTTGATGAGCAGTTCTTC.